This entry lists 17 T cell receptor beta chains sequenced from one sample in a study of blood T cell repertoires in COVID-19. TCRdb's copy holds only in-frame clones and misses some; the assay was immunoSEQ multiplex PCR. Among 95,000 to 150,000 clones, around 90% were seen once, and the ten largest hold around 0.81%. Specimen: peripheral blood. The source of these receptors is a woman aged 45-60 years with active or convalescent COVID-19.

The chain links TRBV7-9 to TRBJ2-5, with D unresolved. V shed 4 bases and J shed 4 bases, with 13 bases lying between them. The germline CDR1 and CDR2 sequences are SEHNR and FQNEAQ (reference sequence). The CDR3 runs 14 residues. The CDR3 reads CASSSYNQAETQYF. The CDR3 DNA is TGTGCCAGCAGCTCCTATAATCAGGCAGAGACCCAGTACTTC.

The chain has TRBV19 and TRBJ1-2, with 8 bases matching TRBD1. CDR3 length: 14 amino acids. Germline CDR1 and CDR2: LNHDA and SQIVND (reference sequence). V was pared by 4 bases and J by 7 bases, with 8 bases of the junction left unmatched. The CDR3 sequence: CASSSRQGTSGYTF. In DNA form, the CDR3 reads TGTGCCAGTAGTAGTAGACAGGGGACGAGTGGCTACACCTTC.

V is TRBV21-1 and J is TRBJ2-3; the table's D gene call, TRBD2, was not cross checked with the DNA. TRBV21-1 is deemed a pseudogene. The CDR3 consists of 15 residues. As DNA, the CDR3 is TGTGCCAGCACCCGTCTAGAAGCGGTCCCAGATACGCAGTATTTT. This encodes CASTRLEAVPDTQYF.

V is TRBV12-3 or TRBV12-4 and J is TRBJ1-2; D is perhaps TRBD1 (5 bases). Trimming pared 0 bases from V and 8 bases from J, leaving 10 bases between. The length of the CDR3 is 13 residues. The CDR3, as DNA: TGTGCCAGCAGTTTAGCAGGACACGTGGGCTACACCTTC. This codes for CASSLAGHVGYTF.

V and J are TRBV28 and TRBJ2-4; D is perhaps TRBD2 (7 bases). This CDR3 is 15 amino acids long. Germline V gives CDR1 MDHEN, CDR2 SYDVKM. Trimming stripped 5 bases from V and 8 bases from J, with 19 bases between. CDR3 nucleotide sequence: TGTGCCAGCAGTCCCGCGGCGGCGGGGGCCGACATTCAGTACTTC. Its protein is CASSPAAAGADIQYF. The full variable domain, rest sourced from reference TRBV28 and TRBJ2-4, is DVKVTQSSRYLVKRTGEKVFLECVQDMDHENMFWYRQDPGLGLRLIYFSYDVKMKEKGDIPEGYSVSREKKERFSLILESASTNQTSMYLCASSPAAAGADIQYFGAGTRLSVL.

The chain employs TRBV27 and TRBJ1-1; 7 bases match TRBD1. Germline CDR1 and CDR2: MNHEY and SMNVEV (reference sequence). V was pared by 5 bases and J by 4 bases, with 7 bases of the junction left unmatched. The CDR3 sequence is 14 residues long. The CDR3 bases are TGTGCCAGCAGTACACAGGGGCGGGGCACTGAAGCTTTCTTT. Translation: CASSTQGRGTEAFF.

The count of this clone is one. V and J are TRBV15 and TRBJ2-5; TRBD2 agrees at 7 bases. This CDR3 region has 13 residues. Looked up from germline, CDR1 is LNHNV and CDR2 is YYDKDF (reference sequence). The ends lost 4 bases at V and 2 bases at J; junction bases unmatched: 1. DNA for the CDR3: TGTGCCACCAGCACCGGGGGGCAAGAGACCCAGTACTTC. Protein product: CATSTGGQETQYF.

The J gene is TRBJ1-3, the V gene TRBV6-5; D is undetermined. This CDR3 region has 11 residues. Per germline, CDR1 MNHEY and CDR2 SVGAGI. The V and J ends lost 8 bases and 4 bases respectively, with 6 bases between them. The CDR3: CASSGGNTIYF. The CDR3 DNA sequence: TGTGCCAGCTCGGGGGGAAACACCATATATTTT.

The V and J genes are TRBV6-2 or TRBV6-3 and TRBJ2-1, with D possibly TRBD2 on 6 matching bases. Trimming left V 0 bases short and J 15 bases short, with 21 bases between. The length of the CDR3 is 15 residues. Germline V CDR1 and CDR2: MNHEY, SVGEGT. The CDR3: CASSYSSQFGGAGFF. CDR3 coding DNA: TGTGCCAGCAGTTACTCGTCGCAATTTGGGGGAGCGGGGTTCTTC.

This chain connects TRBV28 to TRBJ1-2; D may be TRBD1 (6 bases). CDR3 length: 12 residues. V was cut by 10 bases and J by 8 bases, with 17 bases left in between. In germline, CDR1 is MDHEN, CDR2 SYDVKM. The chain's CDR3 is CATATGLSGYTF. In DNA form, the CDR3 reads TGTGCCACTGCCACAGGGTTGTCAGGCTACACCTTC.

CDR3 residues: CAISESEGTGVVVTEAFF. Written as DNA, the CDR3 is TGTGCCATCAGTGAGTCGGAGGGGACAGGGGTGGTTGTGACTGAAGCTTTCTTT. The chain combines TRBV10-3 with TRBJ1-1, with 10 bases lining up with TRBD1. The CDR3 runs to 18 residues. Trimming cost V 0 bases and J 5 bases; bases outside gene matches: 12. Looked up from germline, CDR1 is ENHRY and CDR2 is SYGVKD.

This chain joins TRBV11-2 and TRBJ2-7; perhaps TRBD2 as D (6 bases). The CDR3 length is 15 residues. The germline V gene has CDR1 SGHAT and CDR2 FQNNGV. V was pared by 2 bases and J by 6 bases, with 17 bases between. The DNA of the CDR3 is TGTGCCAGCAGCTTAACTGTCGGGCGGGATTCCGAGCAGTACTTC. Translating gives CASSLTVGRDSEQYF.

The gene calls are TRBV7-2 and TRBJ2-1, with 10 bases fitting TRBD2. The trim removed 3 bases at V and 5 bases at J, leaving 10 bases unmatched. This CDR3 comprises 17 residues. Germline CDR1 is SGHTA and CDR2 is FQGNSA. The CDR3 is CASSFYTGLAPNNEQFF. CDR3 DNA sequence: TGTGCCAGCAGCTTTTACACGGGACTAGCGCCAAACAATGAGCAGTTCTTC.

The table lists this clone with a count of one. The chain recombines TRBV28 with TRBJ2-6; D is possibly TRBD1 (6 bases). The CDR3 contains 16 residues. The germline V gene has CDR1 MDHEN and CDR2 SYDVKM. With 7 bases removed from V and 5 bases from J, the gap between germline ends came to 18 bases. The CDR3 is CASTSQPGQWANVLTF. The CDR3 DNA reads as TGTGCCAGCACCTCTCAGCCGGGACAATGGGCCAACGTCCTGACTTTC.

This chain links TRBV19 with TRBJ1-1; weak D call: TRBD1 (5 bases). This CDR3 comprises 13 residues. The germline CDR1 and CDR2 sequences are LNHDA and SQIVND (reference sequence). Trimming pared 2 bases from V and 6 bases from J, leaving 10 bases between. In DNA form, the CDR3 reads TGTGCCAGTAGTATACAGGGTGGGCCTGAAGCTTTCTTT. Its protein product is CASSIQGGPEAFF. Filled out from reference TRBV19 and TRBJ1-1, the complete variable domain reads DGGITQSPKYLFRKEGQNVTLSCEQNLNHDAMYWYRQDPGQGLRLIYYSQIVNDFQKGDIAEGYSVSREKKESFPLTVTSAQKNPTAFYLCASSIQGGPEAFFGQGTRLTVV.

In DNA, the CDR3 is TGTGCCAGCAGCCCGGGGGGGGGCCGGTACGAGCAGTACTTC. It translates to CASSPGGGRYEQYF. The chain links TRBV6-5 to TRBJ2-7, with 8 bases lining up with TRBD2. This CDR3 comprises 14 residues. The V and J ends lost 6 bases and 4 bases, in that order; junction bases with no gene match: 8. Germline values: CDR1 MNHEY, CDR2 SVGAGI.

This clone was picked up one time. The chain uses TRBV11-1 and TRBJ2-3, with 9 bases identical to TRBD2. The germline CDR1 and CDR2 sequences are SGHAT and FQDESV (reference sequence). The V and J ends lost 6 bases and 4 bases, in that order; junction bases with no gene match: 2. This CDR3 spans 13 amino acids. The DNA for the CDR3 is TGTGCCAGCAGGGCTAGCGGGGCAGATACGCAGTATTTT. Translated, it gives CASRASGADTQYF.